These T cell receptor beta chains were read from a single sample in a study of radiotherapy plus CTLA-4 blockade in lung cancer. Using immunoSEQ multiplex PCR, the repertoire was profiled, and TCRdb retains in-frame clones only, with some absent. The sample records about 14,000 clones, around 87% being singletons. Sample: peripheral blood, taken from a patient treated with radiotherapy plus ipilimumab. Every receptor here comes from a human donor with non-small cell lung cancer that progressed on radiotherapy plus ipilimumab. Some clones in this sample may be carry-over from other donors' samples. Both conserved end residues are part of each CDR3. Fields, in order: CDR3 protein, CDR3 DNA, CDR3 length, V gene, J gene, D gene, clone size. The D gene is left open where the match is weak. Size is omitted from some rows. Given values are once, few, many or a class for expanded clones.

CDR3: CASSISTGWEETQYF
DNA: TGTGCCAGTAGTATTTCGACAGGGTGGGAAGAGACCCAGTACTTC
length: 15
V: TRBV19
J: TRBJ2-5
D: TRBD1
size: few

CDR3: CASRTPGSYGEQYF
DNA: TGTGCCAGCAGAACCCCCGGGTCCTATGGCGAGCAGTACTTC
length: 14
V: TRBV27
J: TRBJ2-7
D: NA
size: NA

CDR3: CASSLGGGNSYEQYF
DNA: TGCGCCAGCAGCTTGGGAGGGGGAAACTCCTACGAGCAGTACTTC
length: 15
V: TRBV5-1
J: TRBJ2-7
D: NA
size: NA

CDR3: CASTGDTNTEAFF
DNA: TGTGCCAGCACAGGGGATACGAACACTGAAGCTTTCTTT
length: 13
V: TRBV6-5
J: TRBJ1-1
D: NA
size: few

CDR3: CASSIGAGTDTQYF
DNA: TGTGCCAGTAGTATAGGCGCGGGGACAGATACGCAGTATTTT
length: 14
V: TRBV19
J: TRBJ2-3
D: NA
size: NA

CDR3: CASSPWTPSYEQYF
DNA: TGCGCCAGCAGCCCGTGGACACCCTCCTACGAGCAGTACTTC
length: 14
V: TRBV5-1
J: TRBJ2-7
D: NA
size: NA

CDR3: CASSLTPGTGVNEQFF
DNA: TGTGCCAGCAGCTTAACCCCCGGGACAGGGGTCAATGAGCAGTTCTTC
length: 16
V: TRBV7-2
J: TRBJ2-1
D: TRBD1
size: NA

CDR3: CARRSKSSGRKRGGELFF
DNA: TGTGCCAGACGCAGCAAGTCTAGCGGGAGGAAAAGGGGGGGGGAGCTGTTTTTT
length: 18
V: TRBV19
J: TRBJ2-2
D: TRBD2
size: NA

CDR3: CATNRGSGSNEQFF
DNA: TGTGCCACCAACAGGGGCAGCGGAAGCAATGAGCAGTTCTTC
length: 14
V: TRBV15
J: TRBJ2-1
D: TRBD1
size: large

CDR3: CASSVGAGYGYTF
DNA: TGTGCCAGCAGTGTAGGGGCTGGATATGGCTACACCTTC
length: 13
V: TRBV6-6
J: TRBJ1-2
D: NA
size: NA

CDR3: CASSEAVGTSFEQYF
DNA: TGTGCCAGCAGTGAAGCAGTGGGGACTAGTTTCGAGCAGTACTTC
length: 15
V: TRBV6-1
J: TRBJ2-7
D: TRBD2
size: few

CDR3: CASSPRDRGIDTQYF
DNA: TGTGCCAGCAGCCCCCGGGACAGGGGTATTGATACGCAGTATTTT
length: 15
V: TRBV13
J: TRBJ2-3
D: TRBD1
size: NA

CDR3: CASSLSGRATGELFF
DNA: TGTGCCAGCAGCCTATCAGGCAGGGCGACCGGGGAGCTGTTTTTT
length: 15
V: TRBV14
J: TRBJ2-2
D: NA
size: NA

CDR3: CASSNKEFYEQYF
DNA: TGTGCCAGCTCGAACAAGGAGTTCTACGAGCAGTACTTC
length: 13
V: TRBV18
J: TRBJ2-7
D: NA
size: NA

CDR3: CASSNEDTDTQYF
DNA: TGTGCCAGTAGTAACGAGGACACAGATACGCAGTATTTT
length: 13
V: TRBV19
J: TRBJ2-3
D: NA
size: NA

CDR3: CASSLEAGNTEAFF
DNA: TGTGCCAGCAGCTTGGAGGCAGGAAACACTGAAGCTTTCTTT
length: 14
V: TRBV5-6
J: TRBJ1-1
D: NA
size: NA

CDR3: CASSRGTSEGVEQYF
DNA: TGCGCCAGCAGCCGAGGGACTAGCGAAGGGGTAGAGCAGTACTTC
length: 15
V: TRBV5-1
J: TRBJ2-5
D: TRBD2
size: NA

CDR3: CASSLVPLATDTQYF
DNA: TGCGCCAGCAGCTTGGTCCCCCTAGCGACAGATACGCAGTATTTT
length: 15
V: TRBV5-1
J: TRBJ2-3
D: NA
size: NA

CDR3: CSVQGGGGNYGYTF
DNA: TGCAGCGTTCAGGGCGGGGGAGGGAACTATGGCTACACCTTC
length: 14
V: TRBV29-1
J: TRBJ1-2
D: NA
size: NA

CDR3: CATNLFLVHGYTF
DNA: TGTGCCACCAACCTTTTTTTAGTACATGGCTACACCTTC
length: 13
V: TRBV6-6
J: TRBJ1-2
D: NA
size: NA

CDR3: CATSQGDREYEQYF
DNA: TGCGCCACGTCCCAAGGGGACAGGGAGTACGAGCAGTACTTC
length: 14
V: TRBV5-1
J: TRBJ2-7
D: TRBD1
size: NA

CDR3: CASSLAKILAGGTDTQYF
DNA: TGTGCCAGCAGCTTAGCGAAAATTCTAGCGGGGGGCACAGATACGCAGTATTTT
length: 18
V: TRBV7-2
J: TRBJ2-3
D: TRBD2
size: NA

CDR3: CASSERQGAVGFF
DNA: TGTGCCAGCAGCGAGCGACAGGGGGCGGTTGGTTTCTTT
length: 13
V: TRBV7-8
J: TRBJ1-1
D: TRBD1
size: NA

CDR3: CASSTPRDRTISGDYNEQFF
DNA: TGCGCCAGCAGCACCCCGAGGGACAGGACAATTAGCGGAGATTACAATGAGCAGTTCTTC
length: 20
V: TRBV5-1
J: TRBJ2-1
D: TRBD1
size: once

CDR3: CASSWTGKDNQPQHF
DNA: TGTGCCAGCAGCTGGACAGGGAAGGACAATCAGCCCCAGCATTTT
length: 15
V: TRBV7-8
J: TRBJ1-5
D: TRBD1
size: NA

CDR3: CASSYKGETEAFF
DNA: TGTGCCAGCAGTTACAAGGGAGAAACTGAAGCTTTCTTT
length: 13
V: TRBV6-6
J: TRBJ1-1
D: NA
size: NA

CDR3: CASSSSGLAGDIAGELFF
DNA: TGTGCCAGCAGCAGTTCCGGTCTAGCGGGAGATATCGCCGGGGAGCTGTTTTTT
length: 18
V: TRBV21-1
J: TRBJ2-2
D: NA
size: NA

CDR3: CASSSITGPLQGTQYF
DNA: TGTGCCAGCTCATCTATAACCGGGCCTCTCCAGGGGACCCAGTACTTC
length: 16
V: TRBV18
J: TRBJ2-5
D: NA
size: NA

CDR3: CASIQDSYNEQFF
DNA: TGCGCCAGCATACAGGACTCCTACAATGAGCAGTTCTTC
length: 13
V: TRBV10-2
J: TRBJ2-1
D: NA
size: once

CDR3: CASSLLGVGTEAFF
DNA: TGTGCCAGCAGCTTGCTCGGGGTGGGAACTGAAGCTTTCTTT
length: 14
V: TRBV7-9
J: TRBJ1-1
D: NA
size: NA

CDR3: CAIDQDSYEQYF
DNA: TGTGCCATCGACCAGGACAGCTACGAGCAGTACTTC
length: 12
V: TRBV25-1
J: TRBJ2-7
D: NA
size: NA

CDR3: CASSEVTAGELFF
DNA: TGTGCCAGCAGTGAAGTGACAGCCGGGGAGCTGTTTTTT
length: 13
V: TRBV2
J: TRBJ2-2
D: NA
size: NA

CDR3: CASSQHGGTRYTNEQFF
DNA: TGTGCCAGCAGCCAGCATGGGGGGACCCGCTATACGAATGAGCAGTTCTTC
length: 17
V: TRBV14
J: TRBJ2-1
D: NA
size: NA

CDR3: CASSPVFTEAFF
DNA: TGTGCCAGCAGCCCAGTCTTCACTGAAGCTTTCTTT
length: 12
V: TRBV11-2
J: TRBJ1-1
D: NA
size: NA

CDR3: CASSPGLAYLNEQFF
DNA: TGTGCCAGCAGCCCGGGACTAGCATATCTCAATGAGCAGTTCTTC
length: 15
V: TRBV7-2
J: TRBJ2-1
D: TRBD2
size: NA

CDR3: CATLMRYTQYF
DNA: TGTGCCACCTTGATGCGGTATACGCAGTATTTT
length: 11
V: TRBV6-1
J: TRBJ2-3
D: NA
size: once

CDR3: CASGFQGSSYEQYF
DNA: TGTGCTAGTGGTTTTCAGGGAAGCTCCTACGAGCAGTACTTC
length: 14
V: TRBV12-5
J: TRBJ2-7
D: NA
size: NA

CDR3: CASSFIGQVQPQHF
DNA: TGTGCCAGCAGCTTTATTGGACAGGTGCAGCCCCAGCATTTT
length: 14
V: TRBV5-8
J: TRBJ1-5
D: TRBD1
size: NA

CDR3: CASSFGANYGYTF
DNA: TGCGCCAGCAGCTTTGGAGCTAACTATGGCTACACCTTC
length: 13
V: TRBV5-1
J: TRBJ1-2
D: NA
size: NA

CDR3: CSSQGQGAWNTEAFF
DNA: TGCAGCTCACAAGGACAGGGGGCATGGAACACTGAAGCTTTCTTT
length: 15
V: TRBV29-1
J: TRBJ1-1
D: TRBD1
size: once

CDR3: CAWSALGGSSGANVLTF
DNA: TGTGCCTGGAGCGCCCTGGGGGGTTCCTCTGGGGCCAACGTCCTGACTTTC
length: 17
V: TRBV30
J: TRBJ2-6
D: NA
size: NA

CDR3: CASNGGAINEKLFF
DNA: TGTGCCAGCAACGGGGGGGCTATTAATGAAAAACTGTTTTTT
length: 14
V: TRBV28
J: TRBJ1-4
D: NA
size: NA

CDR3: CASGSRDSFTDTQYF
DNA: TGTGCCAGCGGGTCCAGGGACTCATTCACAGATACGCAGTATTTT
length: 15
V: TRBV11-2
J: TRBJ2-3
D: NA
size: NA

CDR3: CASSLGREGPDTQYF
DNA: TGTGCCAGCAGTTTAGGGCGGGAGGGCCCCGATACGCAGTATTTT
length: 15
V: TRBV28
J: TRBJ2-3
D: TRBD2
size: NA

CDR3: CSVEDRGRGQETQYF
DNA: TGCAGCGTTGAAGATAGGGGAAGGGGGCAAGAGACCCAGTACTTC
length: 15
V: TRBV29-1
J: TRBJ2-5
D: NA
size: NA

CDR3: CASTRLAGGNTQYF
DNA: TGTGCCAGCACCAGACTAGCGGGAGGGAATACGCAGTATTTT
length: 14
V: TRBV7-2
J: TRBJ2-3
D: TRBD2
size: NA

CDR3: CASSTGFPSTDTQYF
DNA: TGTGCCAGTAGTACAGGGTTTCCTAGCACAGATACGCAGTATTTT
length: 15
V: TRBV19
J: TRBJ2-3
D: NA
size: NA

CDR3: CASRISGRGEQFF
DNA: TGTGCCAGCAGGATAAGCGGGAGAGGTGAGCAGTTCTTC
length: 13
V: TRBV11-3
J: TRBJ2-1
D: TRBD2
size: NA

CDR3: CASSLAGQGWEKLFF
DNA: TGTGCCAGCAGCTTAGCCGGACAGGGTTGGGAAAAACTGTTTTTT
length: 15
V: TRBV7-2
J: TRBJ1-4
D: TRBD1
size: NA

CDR3: CASTNLPGATRNNEQFF
DNA: TGTGCCAGCACCAATCTACCAGGGGCTACCCGTAACAATGAGCAGTTCTTC
length: 17
V: TRBV5-6
J: TRBJ2-1
D: NA
size: few